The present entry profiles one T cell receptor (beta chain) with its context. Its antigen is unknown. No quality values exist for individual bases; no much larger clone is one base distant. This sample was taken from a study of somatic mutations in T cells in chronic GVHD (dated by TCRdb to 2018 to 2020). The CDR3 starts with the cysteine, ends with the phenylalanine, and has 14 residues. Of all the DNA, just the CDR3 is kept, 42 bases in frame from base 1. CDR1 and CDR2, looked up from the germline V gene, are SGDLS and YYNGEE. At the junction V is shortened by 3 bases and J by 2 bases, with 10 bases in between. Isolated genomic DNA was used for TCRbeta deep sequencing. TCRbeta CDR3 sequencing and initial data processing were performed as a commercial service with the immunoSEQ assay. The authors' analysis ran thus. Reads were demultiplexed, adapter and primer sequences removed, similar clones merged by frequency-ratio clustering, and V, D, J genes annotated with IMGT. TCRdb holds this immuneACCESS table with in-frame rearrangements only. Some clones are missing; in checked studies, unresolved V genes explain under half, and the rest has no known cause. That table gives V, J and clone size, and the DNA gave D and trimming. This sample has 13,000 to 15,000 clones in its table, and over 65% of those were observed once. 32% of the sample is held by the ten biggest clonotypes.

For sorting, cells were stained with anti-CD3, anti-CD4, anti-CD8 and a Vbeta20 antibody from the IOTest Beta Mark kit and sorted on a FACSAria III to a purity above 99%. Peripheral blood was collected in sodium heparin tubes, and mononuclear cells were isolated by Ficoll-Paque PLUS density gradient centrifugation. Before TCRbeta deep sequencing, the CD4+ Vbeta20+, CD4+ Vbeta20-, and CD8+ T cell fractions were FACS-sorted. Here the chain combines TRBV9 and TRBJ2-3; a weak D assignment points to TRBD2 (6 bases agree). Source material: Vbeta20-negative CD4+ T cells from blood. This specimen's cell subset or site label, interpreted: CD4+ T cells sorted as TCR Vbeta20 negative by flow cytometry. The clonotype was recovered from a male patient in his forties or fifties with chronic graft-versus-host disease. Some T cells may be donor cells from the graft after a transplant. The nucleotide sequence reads TGTGCCAGCAGCGCCCGGGACTTCACAGATACGCAGTATTTT. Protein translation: CASSARDFTDTQYF. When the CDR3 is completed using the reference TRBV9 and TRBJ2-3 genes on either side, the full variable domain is DSGVTQTPKHLITATGQRVTLRCSPRSGDLSVYWYQQSLDQGLQFLIQYYNGEERAKGNILERFSAQQFPDLHSELNLSSLELGDSALYFCASSARDFTDTQYFGPGTRLTVL.